This T cell receptor beta chain was captured in a study of tumor and adjacent non-tumor tissue in lung cancer. Study-level information: Some 4.2 million productive TCRbeta reads were obtained per sample on average. Overall study findings and caveats: Top 100 clones took a larger repertoire share in normal lung. Compared with tumor, normal lung showed significantly lower TCR diversity.

With respect to this clonotype: Its antigen is undetermined. A much larger clone lies a single base off, so this may be a read error.

This sample's RNA came from whole unsorted tissue. TCRbeta libraries were built with three rounds of nested PCR, modified from ARM-PCR. TCRdb re-called the multiplex PCR reads with MiXCR, one entry per CDR3 protein. The repertoire holds some 200,000 distinct CDR3 sequences, with 60% to 75% as singletons. This CDR3 is 14 amino acids long. The germline V gene encodes CDR1 DFQATT and CDR2 SNEGSKA (reference sequence). J is TRBJ2-5 and V is TRBV20-1; no definite D call. This TCR derives from a man aged 60-69 years with non-small cell lung cancer. Sequenced material: lung tumor tissue. DNA of the CDR3: TGCAGTGATAGAGCCCGAGGCCACGTAGAGACCCAGTACTTC. Its translation is CSDRARGHVETQYF.